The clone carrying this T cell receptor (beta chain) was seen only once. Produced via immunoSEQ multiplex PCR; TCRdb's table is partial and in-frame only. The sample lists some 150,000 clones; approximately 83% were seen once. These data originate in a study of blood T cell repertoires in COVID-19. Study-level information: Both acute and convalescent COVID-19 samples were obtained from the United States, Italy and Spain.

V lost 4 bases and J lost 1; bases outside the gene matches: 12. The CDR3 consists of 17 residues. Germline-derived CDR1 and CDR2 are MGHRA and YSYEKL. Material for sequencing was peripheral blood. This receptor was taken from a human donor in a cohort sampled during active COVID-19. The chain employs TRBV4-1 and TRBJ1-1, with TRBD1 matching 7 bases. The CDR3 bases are TGCGCCAGCAGCCGCGAGGGGGCGGGACAAACGAACACTGAAGCTTTCTTT. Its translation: CASSREGAGQTNTEAFF.